This T cell receptor beta chain was sequenced during a study of shared clonotypes between healthy human individuals. Study overall: With ages of 18 to 49, the donors were a couple of women and three men.

Study-wide results and caveats: Represented diversity (both genetic and exposure-history) was limited by the small number of donors.

V lost 4 bases and J 0 bases, leaving 8 bases between the germline ends. CDR1 SGDLS and CDR2 YYNGEE come from the germline V gene. This CDR3 spans 15 amino acids. As for this clone: The antigen is undetermined.

The method was immunoSEQ multiplex PCR; TCRdb's version includes in-frame clones alone and lacks a portion of them. This table has under 1,900,000 clones, roughly 98.5% appearing once. Source material: naive CD4+ T cells sorted from blood. Subset here: CD45RA+ positively selected. This receptor was identified in a man aged 25-45 years in good health. The chain uses TRBV9 and TRBJ2-6, with a tentative D call TRBD2 (6 bases). CDR3 protein: CASSTTSSGANVLTF. The CDR3 DNA is TGTGCCAGCAGCACGACTAGCTCTGGGGCCAACGTCCTGACTTTC. Looking up the rest from reference TRBV9 and TRBJ2-6 gives the full variable domain: DSGVTQTPKHLITATGQRVTLRCSPRSGDLSVYWYQQSLDQGLQFLIQYYNGEERAKGNILERFSAQQFPDLHSELNLSSLELGDSALYFCASSTTSSGANVLTFGAGSRLTVL.